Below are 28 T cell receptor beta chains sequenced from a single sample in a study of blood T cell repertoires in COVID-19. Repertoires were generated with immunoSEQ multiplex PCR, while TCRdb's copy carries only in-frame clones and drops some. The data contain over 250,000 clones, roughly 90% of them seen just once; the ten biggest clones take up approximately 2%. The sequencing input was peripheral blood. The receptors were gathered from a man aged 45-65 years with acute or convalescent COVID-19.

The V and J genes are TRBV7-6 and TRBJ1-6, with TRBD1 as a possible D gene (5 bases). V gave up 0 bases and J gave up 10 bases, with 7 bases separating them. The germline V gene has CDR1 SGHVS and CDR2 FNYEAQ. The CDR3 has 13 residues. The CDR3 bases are TGTGCCAGCAGCTTAGCGGAGGGGTCACCCCTCCACTTT. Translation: CASSLAEGSPLHF.

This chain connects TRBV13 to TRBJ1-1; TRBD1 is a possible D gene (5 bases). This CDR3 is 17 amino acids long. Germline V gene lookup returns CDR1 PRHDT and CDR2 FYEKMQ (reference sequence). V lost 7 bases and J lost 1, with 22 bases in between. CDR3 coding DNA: TGTGCCAGCAAACGGCTACAGTGGGGCCCTAAGAACACTGAAGCTTTCTTT. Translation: CASKRLQWGPKNTEAFF.

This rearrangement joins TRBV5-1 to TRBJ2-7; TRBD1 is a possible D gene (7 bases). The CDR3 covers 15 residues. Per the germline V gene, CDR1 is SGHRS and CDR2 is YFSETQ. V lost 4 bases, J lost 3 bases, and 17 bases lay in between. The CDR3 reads CASSPGGTNLYEQYF. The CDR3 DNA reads TGCGCCAGCAGCCCAGGGGGGACAAACCTCTACGAGCAGTACTTC.

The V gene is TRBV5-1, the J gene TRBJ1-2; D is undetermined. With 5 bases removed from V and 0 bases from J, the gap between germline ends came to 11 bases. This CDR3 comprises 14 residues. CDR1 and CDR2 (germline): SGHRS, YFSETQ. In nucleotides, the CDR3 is TGCGCCAGCAGGGAGAGGGCAGCTAACTATGGCTACACCTTC. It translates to CASRERAANYGYTF.

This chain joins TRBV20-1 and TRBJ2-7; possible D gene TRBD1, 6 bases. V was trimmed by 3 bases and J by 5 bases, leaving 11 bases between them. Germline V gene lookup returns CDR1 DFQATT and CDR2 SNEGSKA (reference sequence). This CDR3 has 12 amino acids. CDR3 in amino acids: CSASGWGHEQYF. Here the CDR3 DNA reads TGCAGTGCTAGTGGGTGGGGGCACGAGCAGTACTTC.

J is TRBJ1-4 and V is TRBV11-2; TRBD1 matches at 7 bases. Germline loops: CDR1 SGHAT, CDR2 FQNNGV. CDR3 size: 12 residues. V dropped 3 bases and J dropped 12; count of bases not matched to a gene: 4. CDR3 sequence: CASSFPDRELFF. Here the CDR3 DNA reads TGTGCCAGCAGCTTCCCCGACAGGGAACTGTTTTTT.

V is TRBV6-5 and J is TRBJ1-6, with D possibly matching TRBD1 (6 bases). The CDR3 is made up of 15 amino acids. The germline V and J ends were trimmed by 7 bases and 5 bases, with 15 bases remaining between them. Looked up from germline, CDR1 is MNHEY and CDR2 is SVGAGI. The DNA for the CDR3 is TGTGCCAGCACCAACAGGGTATTAGATAATTCACCCCTCCACTTT. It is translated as CASTNRVLDNSPLHF.

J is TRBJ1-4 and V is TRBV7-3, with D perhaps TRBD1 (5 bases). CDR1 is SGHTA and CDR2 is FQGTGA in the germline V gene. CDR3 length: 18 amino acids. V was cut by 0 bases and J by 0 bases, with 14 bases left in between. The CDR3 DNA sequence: TGTGCCAGCAGCTTAACTTCCCTGCTAGGGGCAACTAATGAAAAACTGTTTTTT. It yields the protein CASSLTSLLGATNEKLFF.

The CDR3: CASSPGQGQETQYF. DNA for the CDR3: TGTGCCAGCTCACCGGGACAGGGACAAGAGACCCAGTACTTC. The chain recombines TRBV18 with TRBJ2-5; 9 nucleotides line up with TRBD1. Germline assignment: CDR1 KGHSH and CDR2 LQKENI. V shed 3 bases and J 2 bases; nucleotides not matched to a gene: 1. There are 14 residues in the CDR3.

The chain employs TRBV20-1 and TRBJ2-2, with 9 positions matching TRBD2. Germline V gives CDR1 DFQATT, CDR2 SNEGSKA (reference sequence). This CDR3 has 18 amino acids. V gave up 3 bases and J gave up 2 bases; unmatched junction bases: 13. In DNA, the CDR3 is TGCAGTGCTAGTGGGCTAGCGGGGAGCTACCTAAACACCGGGGAGCTGTTTTTT. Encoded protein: CSASGLAGSYLNTGELFF.

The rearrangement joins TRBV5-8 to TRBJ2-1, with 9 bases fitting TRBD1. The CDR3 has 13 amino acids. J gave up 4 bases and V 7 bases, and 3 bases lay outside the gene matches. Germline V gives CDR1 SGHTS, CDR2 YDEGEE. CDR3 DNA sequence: TGTGCCAGCGGAGGACAGGGGTACAATGAGCAGTTCTTC. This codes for CASGGQGYNEQFF.

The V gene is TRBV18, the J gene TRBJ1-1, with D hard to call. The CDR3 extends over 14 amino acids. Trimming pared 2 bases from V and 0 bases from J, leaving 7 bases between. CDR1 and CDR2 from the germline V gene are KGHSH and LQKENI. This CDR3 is CASSPVAVNTEAFF. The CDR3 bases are TGTGCCAGCTCACCAGTGGCCGTGAACACTGAAGCTTTCTTT.

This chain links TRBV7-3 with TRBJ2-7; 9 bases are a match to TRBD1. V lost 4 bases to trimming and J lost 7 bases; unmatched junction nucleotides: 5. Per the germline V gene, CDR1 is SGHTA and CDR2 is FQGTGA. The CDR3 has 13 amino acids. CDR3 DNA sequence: TGTGCCAGCAGCTCCGGGGGGACAGGGGAGCAGTACTTC. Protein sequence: CASSSGGTGEQYF.

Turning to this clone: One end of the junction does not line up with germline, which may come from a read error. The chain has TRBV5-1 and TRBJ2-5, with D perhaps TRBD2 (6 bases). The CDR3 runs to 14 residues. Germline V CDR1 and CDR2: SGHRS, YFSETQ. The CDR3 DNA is TGCGCCAGCAGCCCGTGGGAGGTCCAACAGACCCAGTACTTC. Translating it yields CASSPWEVQQTQYF.

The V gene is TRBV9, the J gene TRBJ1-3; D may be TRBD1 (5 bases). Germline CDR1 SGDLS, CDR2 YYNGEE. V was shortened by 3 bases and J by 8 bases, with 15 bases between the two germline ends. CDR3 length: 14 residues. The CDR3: CASSARDGRDTIYF. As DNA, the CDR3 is TGTGCCAGCAGCGCGCGGGACGGCCGGGACACCATATATTTT.

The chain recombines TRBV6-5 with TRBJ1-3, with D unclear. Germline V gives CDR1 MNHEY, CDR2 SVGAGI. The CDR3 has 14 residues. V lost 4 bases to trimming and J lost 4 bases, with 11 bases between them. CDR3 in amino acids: CASSSGPIGNTIYF. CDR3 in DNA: TGTGCCAGCAGTTCGGGTCCGATAGGAAACACCATATATTTT.

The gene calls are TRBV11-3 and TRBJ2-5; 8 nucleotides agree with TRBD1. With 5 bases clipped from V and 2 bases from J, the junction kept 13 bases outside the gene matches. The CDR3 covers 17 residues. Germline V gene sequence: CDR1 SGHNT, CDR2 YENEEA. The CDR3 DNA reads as TGTGCCAGCAGCGGGGGGACCCGGGACAGGAGTCAAGAGACCCAGTACTTC. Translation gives CASSGGTRDRSQETQYF.

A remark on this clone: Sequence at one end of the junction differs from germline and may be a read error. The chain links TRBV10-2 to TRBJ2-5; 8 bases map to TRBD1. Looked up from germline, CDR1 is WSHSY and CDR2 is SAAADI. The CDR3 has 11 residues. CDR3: CASSRDRSINF. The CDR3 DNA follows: TGCGCCAGCAGCCGGGACAGGTCCATCAACTTC.

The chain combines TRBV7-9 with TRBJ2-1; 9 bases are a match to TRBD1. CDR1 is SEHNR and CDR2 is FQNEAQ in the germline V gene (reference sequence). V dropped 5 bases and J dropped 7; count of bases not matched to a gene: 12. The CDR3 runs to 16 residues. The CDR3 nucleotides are TGTGCCAGCAGCCCTCAGGGACAGGGAAGCACGAATGAGCAGTTCTTC. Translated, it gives CASSPQGQGSTNEQFF.

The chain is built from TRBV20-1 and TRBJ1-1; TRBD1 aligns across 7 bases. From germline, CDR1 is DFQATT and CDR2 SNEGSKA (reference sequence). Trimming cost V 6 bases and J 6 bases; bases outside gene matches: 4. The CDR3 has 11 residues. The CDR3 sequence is CSAGRGPEAFF. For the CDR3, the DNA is TGCAGTGCGGGAAGGGGGCCTGAAGCTTTCTTT.

The CDR3 loop reads CASSTSRQARYTF. The CDR3 nucleotides read TGTGCCAGCAGCACCTCGCGACAGGCCCGGTACACCTTC. This rearrangement joins TRBV3-1 (or the pseudogene TRBV3-2) to TRBJ1-2, with D perhaps matching TRBD1 (6 bases). The V gene's germline CDR1 is LGHDT and CDR2 YNNKEL (reference sequence). V dropped 5 bases and J dropped 11 bases, with 18 bases sitting between them. This CDR3 spans 13 amino acids.

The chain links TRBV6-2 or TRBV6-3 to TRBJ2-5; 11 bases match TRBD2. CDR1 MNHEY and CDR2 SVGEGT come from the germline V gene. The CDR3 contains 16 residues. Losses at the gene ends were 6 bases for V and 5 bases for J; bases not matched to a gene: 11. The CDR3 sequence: CASSPHSGGAWETQYF. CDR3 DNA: TGTGCCAGCAGCCCCCATAGCGGGGGGGCCTGGGAGACCCAGTACTTC.

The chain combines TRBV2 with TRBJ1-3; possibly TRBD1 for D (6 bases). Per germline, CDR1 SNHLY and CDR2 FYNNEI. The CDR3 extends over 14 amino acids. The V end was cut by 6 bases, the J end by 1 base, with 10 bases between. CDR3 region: CASREQGSGNTIYF. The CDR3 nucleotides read TGTGCCAGCAGAGAACAGGGATCTGGAAACACCATATATTTT.

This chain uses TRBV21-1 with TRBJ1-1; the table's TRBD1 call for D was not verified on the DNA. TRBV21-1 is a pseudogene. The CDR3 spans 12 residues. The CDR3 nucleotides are TGTGCCAGCAGCATAAGGGGTTCAAGAGCTTTCTTT. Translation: CASSIRGSRAFF.

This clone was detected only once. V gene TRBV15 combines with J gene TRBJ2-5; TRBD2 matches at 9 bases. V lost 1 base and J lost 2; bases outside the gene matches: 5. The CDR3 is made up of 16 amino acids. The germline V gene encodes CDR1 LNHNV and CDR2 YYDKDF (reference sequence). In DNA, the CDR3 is TGTGCCACCAGCAGAGTCGTTCTAGCGGGGCAAGAGACCCAGTACTTC. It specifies CATSRVVLAGQETQYF.

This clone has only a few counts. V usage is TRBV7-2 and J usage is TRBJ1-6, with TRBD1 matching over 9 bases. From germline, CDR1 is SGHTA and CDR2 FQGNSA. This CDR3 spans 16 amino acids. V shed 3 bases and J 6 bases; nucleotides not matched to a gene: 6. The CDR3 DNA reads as TGTGCCAGCAGCTTTGTTTTGGGACAGGGTAATTCACCCCTCCACTTT. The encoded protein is CASSFVLGQGNSPLHF.

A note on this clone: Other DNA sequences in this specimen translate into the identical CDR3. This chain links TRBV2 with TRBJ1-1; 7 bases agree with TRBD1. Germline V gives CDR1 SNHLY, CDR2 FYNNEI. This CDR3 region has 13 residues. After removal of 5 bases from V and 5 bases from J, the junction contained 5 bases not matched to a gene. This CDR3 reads CASSQTGVTEAFF. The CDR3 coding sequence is TGTGCCAGCAGTCAAACAGGGGTGACTGAAGCTTTCTTT. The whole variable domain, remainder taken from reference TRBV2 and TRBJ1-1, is EPEVTQTPSHQVTQMGQEVILRCVPISNHLYFYWYRQILGQKVEFLVSFYNNEISEKSEIFDDQFSVERPDGSNFTLKIRSTKLEDSAMYFCASSQTGVTEAFFGQGTRLTVV.

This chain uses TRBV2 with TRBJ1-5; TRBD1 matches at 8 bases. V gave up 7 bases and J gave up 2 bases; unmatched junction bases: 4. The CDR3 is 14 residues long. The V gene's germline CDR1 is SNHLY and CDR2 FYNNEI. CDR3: CASTGQEGNQPQHF. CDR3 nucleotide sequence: TGTGCCAGCACGGGACAGGAAGGCAATCAGCCCCAGCATTTT. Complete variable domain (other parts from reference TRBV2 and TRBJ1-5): EPEVTQTPSHQVTQMGQEVILRCVPISNHLYFYWYRQILGQKVEFLVSFYNNEISEKSEIFDDQFSVERPDGSNFTLKIRSTKLEDSAMYFCASTGQEGNQPQHFGDGTRLSIL.